The sequence of this T cell receptor beta chain was determined in a study of blood T cell repertoires in COVID-19. Study summary: PBMCs, B-cell-depleted T cells, or T cells provided the cDNA or gDNA that made up the material.

The CDR3 is made up of 17 amino acids. Germline lookup yields CDR1 LNHDA and CDR2 SQIVND (reference sequence). The ends lost 5 bases at V and 6 bases at J; junction bases unmatched: 14. TCRdb's copy holds only in-frame clones and misses some; the assay was immunoSEQ multiplex PCR. The sample holds approximately 180,000 clones; 70% to 90% are singletons and the top ten take around 3%. The rearrangement joins TRBV19 to TRBJ1-2, with 11 bases that match TRBD1. This TCR derives from a man between 60 and 75 years old with acute or convalescent COVID-19. The sequenced material came from peripheral blood. The CDR3 coding sequence is TGTGCCAGTAGTGTAGTTTCCGGGACAGGGGGTTCGGATGGCTACACCTTC. Translation gives CASSVVSGTGGSDGYTF.